The entry that follows covers one T cell receptor (beta chain) sequence. The sample has other DNA sequences that encode this CDR3 too. This entry is derived from a study of blood T cell repertoires in COVID-19. On the study more broadly: T cells, B-cell-depleted T cells, or PBMCs supplied cDNA or gDNA.

Authors' data handling: Amplifying reference gene primers gave estimates of nucleated cell counts. Some clones are missing from TCRdb's copy, which holds only in-frame ones; the method was immunoSEQ multiplex PCR. The DNA gave D and trimming, while V, J and clone size come from that table. Among 250,000 or so clones listed, roughly nine tenths were seen once. Germline V lookup: CDR1 LNHNV, CDR2 YYDKDF (reference sequence). Trimming removed 2 bases from V and 5 bases from J; junction bases left unmatched: 4. This CDR3 is built from 16 residues. The rearrangement links TRBV15 to TRBJ2-3; 13 bases align to TRBD2. Sequencing used peripheral blood. This TCR was recovered from a man aged 55 to 69 with acute or convalescent COVID-19. Here the CDR3 reads CATSRRTSGRGDTQYF. The CDR3 coding sequence is TGTGCCACCAGCAGACGGACTAGCGGGAGAGGAGATACGCAGTATTTT.